This TCR beta chain was profiled in a study of blood T cell repertoires in COVID-19. On the study more broadly: The origin of the acute and convalescent COVID-19 samples was the United States, Italy and Spain. PBMCs, B-cell-depleted T cells, or T cells were the source of the cDNA or gDNA that made up the material.

As originally analysed: Cell counts per sample came from amplifying reference gene primers. Sequenced by immunoSEQ multiplex PCR; TCRdb stores in-frame clones only, minus some. D and trimming come from the DNA, and the V and J calls and clone size come from that table. The table includes around 160,000 clones, 85% to 95% detected once. Followed longitudinally, the Seattle patients had been enrolled during active infection. Between the trimmed V and J ends, which lost 4 bases and 2 bases, there was a span of 11 bases. Looked up from germline, CDR1 is KGHSY and CDR2 is FQNENV. CDR3 length: 14 amino acids.

The chain recombines TRBV16 with TRBJ2-5; tentative D call: TRBD1 (6 bases). Material: peripheral blood. The receptor comes from a woman in her sixties with COVID-19, enrolled during active disease. CDR3 DNA sequence: TGTGCCAGCAGCCTACAGGGTCCTCAAGAGACCCAGTACTTC. Translated, it gives CASSLQGPQETQYF.